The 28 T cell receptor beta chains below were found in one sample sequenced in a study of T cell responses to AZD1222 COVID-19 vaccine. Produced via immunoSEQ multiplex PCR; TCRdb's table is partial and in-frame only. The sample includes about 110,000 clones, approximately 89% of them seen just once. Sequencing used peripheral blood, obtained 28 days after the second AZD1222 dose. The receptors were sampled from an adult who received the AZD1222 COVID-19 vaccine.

This CDR3 reads CATSDPEGGEGQETQYF. Written as DNA, the CDR3 is TGTGCCACCAGTGATCCAGAGGGCGGGGAGGGCCAAGAGACCCAGTACTTC. The chain couples TRBV24-1 to TRBJ2-5, with 7 bases lining up with TRBD2. Germline V gene data show CDR1 as KGHDR and CDR2 as SFDVKD. The V segment lost 3 bases and the J segment 1 base; nucleotides outside the gene matches: 10. The CDR3 runs 17 residues.

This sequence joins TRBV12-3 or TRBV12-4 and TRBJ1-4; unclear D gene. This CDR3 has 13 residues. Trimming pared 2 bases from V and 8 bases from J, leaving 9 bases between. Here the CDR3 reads CASSLRDREKLFF. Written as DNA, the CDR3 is TGTGCCAGCAGTTTAAGGGATAGGGAAAAACTGTTTTTT.

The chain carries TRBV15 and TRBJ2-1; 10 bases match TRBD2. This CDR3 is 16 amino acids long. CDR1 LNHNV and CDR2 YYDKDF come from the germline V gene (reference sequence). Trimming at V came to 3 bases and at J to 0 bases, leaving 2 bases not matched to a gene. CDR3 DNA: TGTGCCACCAGCAGTCCTAGCGGGAGCTCCTACAATGAGCAGTTCTTC. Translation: CATSSPSGSSYNEQFF.

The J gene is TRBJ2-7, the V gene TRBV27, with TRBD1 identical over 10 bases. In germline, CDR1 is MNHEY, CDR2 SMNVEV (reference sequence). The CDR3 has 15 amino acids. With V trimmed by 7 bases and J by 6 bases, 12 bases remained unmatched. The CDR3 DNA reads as TGTGCCAGCACCCCCTTGGGACAGGGGCTCACCGAGCAGTACTTC. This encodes CASTPLGQGLTEQYF.

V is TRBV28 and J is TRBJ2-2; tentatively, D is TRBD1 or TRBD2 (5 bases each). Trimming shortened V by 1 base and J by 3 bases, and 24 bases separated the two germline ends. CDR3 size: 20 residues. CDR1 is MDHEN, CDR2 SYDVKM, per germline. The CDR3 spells CASSLFARVYGDRDTGELFF. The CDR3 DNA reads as TGTGCCAGCAGTTTATTCGCAAGAGTGTACGGGGACCGGGACACCGGGGAGCTGTTTTTT.

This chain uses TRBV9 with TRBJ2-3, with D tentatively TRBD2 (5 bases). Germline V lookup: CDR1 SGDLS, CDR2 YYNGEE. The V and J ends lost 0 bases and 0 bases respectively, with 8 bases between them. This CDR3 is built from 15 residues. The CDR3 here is CASSVASLSTDTQYF. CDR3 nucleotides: TGTGCCAGCAGCGTAGCTAGCCTTAGCACAGATACGCAGTATTTT.

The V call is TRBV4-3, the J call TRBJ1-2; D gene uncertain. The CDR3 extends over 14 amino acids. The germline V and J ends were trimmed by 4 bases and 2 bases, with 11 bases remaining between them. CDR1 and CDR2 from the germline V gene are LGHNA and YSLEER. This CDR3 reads CASSPAMINYGYTF. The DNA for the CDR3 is TGCGCCAGCAGCCCCGCTATGATCAACTATGGCTACACCTTC.

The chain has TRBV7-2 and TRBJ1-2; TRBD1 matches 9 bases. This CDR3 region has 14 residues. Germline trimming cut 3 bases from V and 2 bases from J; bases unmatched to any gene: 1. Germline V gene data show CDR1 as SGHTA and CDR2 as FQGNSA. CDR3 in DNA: TGTGCCAGCAGCTTCGGGACAGGGAACTATGGCTACACCTTC. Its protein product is CASSFGTGNYGYTF.

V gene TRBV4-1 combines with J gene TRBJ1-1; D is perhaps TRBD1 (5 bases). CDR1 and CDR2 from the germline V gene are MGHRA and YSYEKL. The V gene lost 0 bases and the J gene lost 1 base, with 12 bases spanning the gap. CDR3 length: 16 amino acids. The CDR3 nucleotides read TGCGCCAGCAGCCAAGACCCGGGGCGCGGGAACACTGAAGCTTTCTTT. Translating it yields CASSQDPGRGNTEAFF.

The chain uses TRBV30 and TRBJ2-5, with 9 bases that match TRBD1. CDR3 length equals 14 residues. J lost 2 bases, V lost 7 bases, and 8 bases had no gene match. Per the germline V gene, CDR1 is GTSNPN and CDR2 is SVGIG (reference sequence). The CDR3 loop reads CASGGDRVQETQYF. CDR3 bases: TGTGCCTCCGGAGGGGACAGGGTACAAGAGACCCAGTACTTC.

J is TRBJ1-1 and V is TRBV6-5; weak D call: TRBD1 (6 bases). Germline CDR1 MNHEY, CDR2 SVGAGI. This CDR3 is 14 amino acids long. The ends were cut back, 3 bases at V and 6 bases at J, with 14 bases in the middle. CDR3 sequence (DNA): TGTGCCAGCAGTTATAGTCTGTGGGGGCCTGAAGCTTTCTTT. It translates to CASSYSLWGPEAFF.

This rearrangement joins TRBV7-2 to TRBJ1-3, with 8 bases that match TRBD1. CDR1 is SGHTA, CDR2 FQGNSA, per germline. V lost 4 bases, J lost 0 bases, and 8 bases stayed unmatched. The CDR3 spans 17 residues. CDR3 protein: CASSSRTGRLSGNTIYF. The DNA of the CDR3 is TGTGCCAGCAGCTCTCGGACAGGGAGGCTCTCTGGAAACACCATATATTTT.

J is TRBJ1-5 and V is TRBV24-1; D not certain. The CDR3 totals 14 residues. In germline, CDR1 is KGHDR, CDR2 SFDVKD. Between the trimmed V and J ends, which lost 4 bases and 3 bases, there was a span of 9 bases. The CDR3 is CATSEPGANQPQHF. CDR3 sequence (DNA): TGTGCCACCAGTGAACCGGGAGCCAATCAGCCCCAGCATTTT.

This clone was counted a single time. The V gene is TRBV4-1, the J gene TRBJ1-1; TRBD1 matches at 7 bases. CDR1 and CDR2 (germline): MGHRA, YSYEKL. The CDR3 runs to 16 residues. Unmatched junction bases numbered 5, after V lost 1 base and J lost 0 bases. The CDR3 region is CASSQGSGGMNTEAFF. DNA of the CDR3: TGCGCCAGCAGCCAAGGATCAGGGGGAATGAACACTGAAGCTTTCTTT.

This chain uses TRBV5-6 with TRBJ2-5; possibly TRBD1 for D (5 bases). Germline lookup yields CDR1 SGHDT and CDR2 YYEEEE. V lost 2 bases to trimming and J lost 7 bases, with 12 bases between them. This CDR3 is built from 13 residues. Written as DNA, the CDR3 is TGTGCCAGCAGCTTAGGGGATATCGGGACCCAGTACTTC. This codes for CASSLGDIGTQYF.

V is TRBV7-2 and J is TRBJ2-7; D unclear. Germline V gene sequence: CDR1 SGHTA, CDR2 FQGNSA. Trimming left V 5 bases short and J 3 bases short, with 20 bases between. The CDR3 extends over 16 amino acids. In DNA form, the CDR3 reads TGTGCCAGCAGCCTCGGCGGTGGTACTGCCTTCTACGAGCAGTACTTC. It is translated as CASSLGGGTAFYEQYF.

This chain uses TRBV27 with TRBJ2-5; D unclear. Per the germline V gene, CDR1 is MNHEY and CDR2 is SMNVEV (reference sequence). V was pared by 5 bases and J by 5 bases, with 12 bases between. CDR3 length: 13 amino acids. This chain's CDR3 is CASSRGSWETQYF. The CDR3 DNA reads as TGTGCCAGCAGTCGAGGTAGCTGGGAGACCCAGTACTTC.

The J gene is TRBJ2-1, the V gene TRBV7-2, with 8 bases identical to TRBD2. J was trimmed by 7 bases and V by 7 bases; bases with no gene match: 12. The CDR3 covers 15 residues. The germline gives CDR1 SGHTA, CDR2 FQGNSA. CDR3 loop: CASIAGSGGRNEQFF. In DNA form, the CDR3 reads TGTGCCAGCATCGCAGGGTCTGGCGGGAGGAATGAGCAGTTCTTC.

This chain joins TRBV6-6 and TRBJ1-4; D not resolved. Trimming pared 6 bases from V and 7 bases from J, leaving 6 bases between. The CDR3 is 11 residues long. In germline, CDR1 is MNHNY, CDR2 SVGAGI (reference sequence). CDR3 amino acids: CASSSIEKLFF. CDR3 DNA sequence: TGTGCCAGCAGCTCAATTGAAAAACTGTTTTTT.

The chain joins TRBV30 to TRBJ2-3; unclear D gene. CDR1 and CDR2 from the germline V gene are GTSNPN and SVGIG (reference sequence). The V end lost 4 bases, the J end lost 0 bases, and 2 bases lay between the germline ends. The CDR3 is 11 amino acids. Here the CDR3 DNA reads TGTGCCTGGACAAGCACAGATACGCAGTATTTT. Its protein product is CAWTSTDTQYF.

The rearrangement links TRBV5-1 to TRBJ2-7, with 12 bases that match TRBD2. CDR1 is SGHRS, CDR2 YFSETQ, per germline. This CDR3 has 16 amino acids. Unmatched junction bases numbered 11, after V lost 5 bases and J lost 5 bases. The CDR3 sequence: CASRKGASGRVDEQYF. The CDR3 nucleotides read TGCGCCAGCAGAAAGGGAGCTAGCGGGAGGGTGGACGAGCAGTACTTC.

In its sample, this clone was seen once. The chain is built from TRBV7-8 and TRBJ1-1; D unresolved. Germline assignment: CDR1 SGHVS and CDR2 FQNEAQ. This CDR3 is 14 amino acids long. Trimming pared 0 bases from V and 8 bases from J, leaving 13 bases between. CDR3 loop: CASSLAGSAVEAFF. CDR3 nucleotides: TGTGCCAGCAGCTTAGCAGGGTCGGCTGTAGAAGCTTTCTTT. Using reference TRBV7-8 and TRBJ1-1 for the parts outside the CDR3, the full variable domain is GAGVSQSPRYKVAKRGQDVALRCDPISGHVSLFWYQQALGQGPEFLTYFQNEAQLDKSGLPSDRFFAERPEGSVSTLKIQRTQQEDSAVYLCASSLAGSAVEAFFGQGTRLTVV.

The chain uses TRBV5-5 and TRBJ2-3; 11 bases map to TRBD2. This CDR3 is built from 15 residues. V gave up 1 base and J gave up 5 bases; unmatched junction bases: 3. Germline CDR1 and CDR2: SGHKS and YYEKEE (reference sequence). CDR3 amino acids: CASSLRLAGRDTQYF. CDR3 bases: TGTGCCAGCAGCTTGCGACTAGCGGGAAGAGATACGCAGTATTTT.

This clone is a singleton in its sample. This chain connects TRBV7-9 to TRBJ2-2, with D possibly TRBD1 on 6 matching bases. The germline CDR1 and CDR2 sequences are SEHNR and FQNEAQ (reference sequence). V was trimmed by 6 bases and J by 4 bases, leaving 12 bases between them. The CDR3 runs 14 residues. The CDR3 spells CASREKGGTGELFF. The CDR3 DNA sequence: TGTGCCAGCAGGGAAAAAGGGGGCACCGGGGAGCTGTTTTTT. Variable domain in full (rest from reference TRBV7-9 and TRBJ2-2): DTGVSQNPRHKITKRGQNVTFRCDPISEHNRLYWYRQTLGQGPEFLTYFQNEAQLEKSRLLSDRFSAERPKGSFSTLEIQRTEQGDSAMYLCASREKGGTGELFFGEGSRLTVL.

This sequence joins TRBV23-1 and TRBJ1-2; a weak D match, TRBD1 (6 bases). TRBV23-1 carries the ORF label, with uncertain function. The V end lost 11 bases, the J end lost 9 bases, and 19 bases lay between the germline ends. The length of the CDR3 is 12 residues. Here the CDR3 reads CAGDILGPCYTF. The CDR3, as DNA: TGCGCCGGGGACATATTGGGGCCTTGCTACACCTTC.

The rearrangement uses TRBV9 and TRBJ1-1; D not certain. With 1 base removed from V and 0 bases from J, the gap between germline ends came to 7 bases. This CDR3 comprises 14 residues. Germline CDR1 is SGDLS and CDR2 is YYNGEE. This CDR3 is CASSVSWVNTEAFF. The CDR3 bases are TGTGCCAGCAGCGTATCCTGGGTGAACACTGAAGCTTTCTTT.

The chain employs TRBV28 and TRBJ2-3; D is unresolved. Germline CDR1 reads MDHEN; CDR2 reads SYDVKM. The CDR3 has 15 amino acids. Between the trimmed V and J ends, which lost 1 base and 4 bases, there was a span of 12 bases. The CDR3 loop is CASSLSDLRSDTQYF. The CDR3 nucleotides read TGTGCCAGCAGTTTATCCGATCTGCGCTCAGATACGCAGTATTTT.

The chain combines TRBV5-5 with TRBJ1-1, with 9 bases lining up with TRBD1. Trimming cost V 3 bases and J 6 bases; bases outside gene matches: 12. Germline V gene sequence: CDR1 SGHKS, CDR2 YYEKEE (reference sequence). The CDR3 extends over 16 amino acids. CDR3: CASSYYPPGQGAEAFF. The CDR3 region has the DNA TGTGCCAGCAGCTATTATCCCCCGGGACAGGGCGCTGAAGCTTTCTTT.